Detailed here is one T cell receptor (beta chain). Germline CDR1 MGHRA, CDR2 YSYEKL. The CDR3 extends over 16 amino acids. V was clipped by 1 base and J by 0 bases, with 10 bases between them. These data are taken from a study of control samples from healthy donors and cancer patients. Repertoires were generated with immunoSEQ multiplex PCR, while TCRdb's copy carries only in-frame clones and drops some. The sample has 75,000 to 100,000 clones, more than 90% seen once. The V and J genes are TRBV4-1 and TRBJ1-5; D possibly corresponds to TRBD1 (6 bases). The source is a human donor in good health. The donor label of this sample is uncertain. Sequencing input: blood. The CDR3 coding sequence is TGCGCCAGCAGCCAAGTACAGGGCTATAGCAATCAGCCCCAGCATTTT. Translated, it gives CASSQVQGYSNQPQHF.